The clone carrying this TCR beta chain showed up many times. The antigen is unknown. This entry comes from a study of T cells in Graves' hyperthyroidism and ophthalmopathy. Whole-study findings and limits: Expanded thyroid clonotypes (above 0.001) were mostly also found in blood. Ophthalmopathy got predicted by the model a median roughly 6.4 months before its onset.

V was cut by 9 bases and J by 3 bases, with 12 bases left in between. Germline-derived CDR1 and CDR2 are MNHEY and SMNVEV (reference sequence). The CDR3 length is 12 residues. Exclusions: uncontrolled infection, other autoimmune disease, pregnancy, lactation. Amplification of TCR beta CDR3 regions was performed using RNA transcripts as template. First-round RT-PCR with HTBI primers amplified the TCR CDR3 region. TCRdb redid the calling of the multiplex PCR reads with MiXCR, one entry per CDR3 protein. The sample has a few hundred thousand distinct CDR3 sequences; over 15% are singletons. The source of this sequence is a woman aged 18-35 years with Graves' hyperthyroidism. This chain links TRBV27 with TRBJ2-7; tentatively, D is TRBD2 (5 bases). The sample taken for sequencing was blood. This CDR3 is CARWTAGYEQYF. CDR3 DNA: TGTGCCAGATGGACTGCCGGCTACGAGCAGTACTTC.